Included here is one T cell receptor beta chain sequence, with context. The clone's antigen remains unknown. The record has no base qualities; no much larger clone is one base away. These data come from a study of lymphopenia after photon versus proton radiotherapy (dated by TCRdb to about 2019). The study in broad terms: The study compared the immunological effects of photon versus proton radiation therapy in patients with gastrointestinal tumors who developed high-grade lymphopenia. The 20 patients in the cohort had gastrointestinal tumors, were treated with either photon or proton therapy, and subsequently developed lymphopenia. The goal of the study was to characterize the differences between the two radiation modalities in how they affect the immune system.

The germline V gene supplies CDR1 MDHEN and CDR2 SYDVKM. The CDR3, cysteine through phenylalanine, is 13 amino acids long. Left in the record is the CDR3 DNA by itself, 39 bases read in frame from the first base. The library was made by the immunoSEQ multiplex PCR assay. T cell repertoires were profiled with deep sequencing of rearranged TCR beta loci together with multiparametric flow cytometry. TCRdb took over this immuneACCESS table, retaining in-frame rearrangements with V and J assigned. Such tables are incomplete; in checked studies, under half of the missing clones stem from an unresolved V gene, and the remainder is unexplained. The sample data list roughly 7,000 clones, and around nine tenths of these were observed just once. The leading ten clones occupy roughly 17% of the sample. Overall study outcomes, separate from this receptor: During treatment, patients who received proton therapy stayed relatively stable, whereas patients who received photon therapy lost naive T cells and TCR diversity and gained effector/memory populations. The survival association was examined only in patients who died, and the authors described better survival with proton therapy as a possibility, not as a demonstrated result. Across the cohort, an inverse correlation was found between a larger post-nadir drop in TCR diversity and overall survival time among patients who died. After the lymphocyte count nadir, oligoclonal expansion, especially of CD8+ Temra cells, was observed in photon-treated repertoires, and the drop in diversity was driven by this expansion.

The receptor's source is a man aged 55 to 70 with cholangiocarcinoma. Sequencing was performed on peripheral blood, taken from a patient treated with photon-based radiotherapy. Recombination connected TRBV28 to TRBJ2-5, and perhaps TRBD1 as D gene, on 6 matching bases. Judging by the DNA end, TRBJ2-7 fits better; the J call may be wrong. Read as DNA, the sequence is TGTGCCAGCGGAGCCGGGACACCCTACGAGCAGTACTTC. The resulting protein is CASGAGTPYEQYF.